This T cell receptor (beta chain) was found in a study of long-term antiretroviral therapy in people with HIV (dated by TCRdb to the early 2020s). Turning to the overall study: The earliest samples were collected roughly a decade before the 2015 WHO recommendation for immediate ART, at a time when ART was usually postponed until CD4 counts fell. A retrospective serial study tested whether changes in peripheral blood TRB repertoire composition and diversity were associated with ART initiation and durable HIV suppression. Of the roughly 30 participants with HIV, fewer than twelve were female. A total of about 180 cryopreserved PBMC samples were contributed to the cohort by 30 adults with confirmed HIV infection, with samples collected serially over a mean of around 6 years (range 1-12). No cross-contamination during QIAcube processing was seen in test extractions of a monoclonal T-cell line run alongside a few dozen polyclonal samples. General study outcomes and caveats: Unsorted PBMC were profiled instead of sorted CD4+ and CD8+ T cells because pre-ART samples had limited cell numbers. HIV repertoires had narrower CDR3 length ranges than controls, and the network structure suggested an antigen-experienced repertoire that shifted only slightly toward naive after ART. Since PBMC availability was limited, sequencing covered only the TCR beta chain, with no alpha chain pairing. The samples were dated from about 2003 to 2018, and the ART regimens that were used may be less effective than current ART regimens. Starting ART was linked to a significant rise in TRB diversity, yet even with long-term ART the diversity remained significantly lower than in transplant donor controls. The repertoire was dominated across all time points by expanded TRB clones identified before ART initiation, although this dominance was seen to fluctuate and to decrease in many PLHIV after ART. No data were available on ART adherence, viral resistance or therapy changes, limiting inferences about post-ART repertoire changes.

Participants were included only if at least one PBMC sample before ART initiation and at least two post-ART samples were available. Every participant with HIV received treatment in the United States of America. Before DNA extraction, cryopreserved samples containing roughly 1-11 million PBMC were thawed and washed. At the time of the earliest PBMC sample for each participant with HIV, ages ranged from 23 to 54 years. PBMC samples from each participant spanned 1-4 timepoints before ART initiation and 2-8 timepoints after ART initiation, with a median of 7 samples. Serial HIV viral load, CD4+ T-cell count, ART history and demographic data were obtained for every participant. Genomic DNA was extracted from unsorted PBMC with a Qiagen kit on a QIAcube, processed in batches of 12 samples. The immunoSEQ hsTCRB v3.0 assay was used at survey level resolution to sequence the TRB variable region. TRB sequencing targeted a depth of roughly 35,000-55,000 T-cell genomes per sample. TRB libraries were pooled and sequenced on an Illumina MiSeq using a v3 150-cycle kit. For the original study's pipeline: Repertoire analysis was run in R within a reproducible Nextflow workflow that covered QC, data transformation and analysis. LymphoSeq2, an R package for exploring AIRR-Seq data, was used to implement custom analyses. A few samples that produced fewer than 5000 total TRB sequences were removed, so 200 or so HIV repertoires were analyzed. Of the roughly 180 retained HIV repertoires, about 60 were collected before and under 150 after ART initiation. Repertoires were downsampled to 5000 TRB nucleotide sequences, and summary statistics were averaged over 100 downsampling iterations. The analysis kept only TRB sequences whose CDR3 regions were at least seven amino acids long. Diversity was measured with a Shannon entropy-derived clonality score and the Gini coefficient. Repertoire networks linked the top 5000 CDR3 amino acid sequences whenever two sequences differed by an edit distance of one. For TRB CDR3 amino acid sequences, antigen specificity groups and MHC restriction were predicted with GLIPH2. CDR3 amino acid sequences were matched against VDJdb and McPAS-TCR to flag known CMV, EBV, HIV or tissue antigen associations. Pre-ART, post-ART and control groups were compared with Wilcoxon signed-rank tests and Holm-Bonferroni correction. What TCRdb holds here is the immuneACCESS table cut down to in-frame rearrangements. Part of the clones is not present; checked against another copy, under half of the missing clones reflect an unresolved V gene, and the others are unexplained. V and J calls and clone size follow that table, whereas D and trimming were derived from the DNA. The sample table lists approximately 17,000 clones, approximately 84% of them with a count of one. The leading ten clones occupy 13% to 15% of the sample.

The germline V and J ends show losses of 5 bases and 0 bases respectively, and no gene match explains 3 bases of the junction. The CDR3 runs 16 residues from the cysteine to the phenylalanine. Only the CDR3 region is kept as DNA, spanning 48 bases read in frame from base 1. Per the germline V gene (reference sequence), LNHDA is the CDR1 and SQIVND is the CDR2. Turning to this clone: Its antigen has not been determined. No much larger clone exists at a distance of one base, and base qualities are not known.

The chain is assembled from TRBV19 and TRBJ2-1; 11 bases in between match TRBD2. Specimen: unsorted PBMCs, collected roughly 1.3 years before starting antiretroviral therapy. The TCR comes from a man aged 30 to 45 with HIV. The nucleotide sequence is TGTGCCAGTAGTGCCGGGACTAGCGGCTCCTACAATGAGCAGTTCTTC. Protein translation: CASSAGTSGSYNEQFF. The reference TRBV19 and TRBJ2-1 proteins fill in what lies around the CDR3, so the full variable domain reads DGGITQSPKYLFRKEGQNVTLSCEQNLNHDAMYWYRQDPGQGLRLIYYSQIVNDFQKGDIAEGYSVSREKKESFPLTVTSAQKNPTAFYLCASSAGTSGSYNEQFFGPGTRLTVL.